These T cell receptor beta chains were read from a single sample in a study of shared clonotypes between healthy human individuals. Only in-frame clones appear in the TCRdb table, and some are missing; sequencing was by immunoSEQ multiplex PCR. In the table there are around 640,000 clones, about 96% of which are singletons. Sequenced: naive CD8+ T cells sorted from blood. These receptors were taken from a woman aged 25 to 45 in good health. The CDR3 runs from the conserved cysteine through the conserved F or W. A D gene is named only where the DNA matches it firmly. Clone size is given for some rows only: seen once, a few or many times, or a class if the clone is expanded.

CDR3 protein: CASSFRDRGGYTF
CDR3 DNA: TGTGCCAGCAGTTTTCGGGACAGGGGAGGCTACACCTTC
D gene: TRBD1
J gene: TRBJ1-2
CDR3 length: 13
clone size: .
V gene: TRBV28

CDR3 protein: CASSEGARGTDTQYF
CDR3 DNA: TGCGCCAGCAGCGAGGGGGCGCGGGGCACAGATACGCAGTATTTT
D gene: TRBD1
J gene: TRBJ2-3
CDR3 length: 15
clone size: .
V gene: TRBV5-1

CDR3 protein: CSVEGLSANTGELFF
CDR3 DNA: TGCAGCGTTGAAGGACTATCCGCGAACACCGGGGAGCTGTTTTTT
D gene: .
J gene: TRBJ2-2
CDR3 length: 15
clone size: .
V gene: TRBV29-1

CDR3 protein: CSVATGTGLYEQYF
CDR3 DNA: TGCAGCGTAGCTACCGGGACAGGGCTCTACGAGCAGTACTTC
D gene: TRBD1
J gene: TRBJ2-7
CDR3 length: 14
clone size: .
V gene: TRBV29-1

CDR3 protein: CASQPGEYSNQPQHF
CDR3 DNA: TGCGCCAGCCAACCGGGAGAGTATAGCAATCAGCCCCAGCATTTT
D gene: .
J gene: TRBJ1-5
CDR3 length: 15
clone size: .
V gene: TRBV4-1

CDR3 protein: CASSTTSGEETQYF
CDR3 DNA: TGTGCCAGCAGTACGACTAGCGGGGAAGAGACCCAGTACTTC
D gene: TRBD2
J gene: TRBJ2-5
CDR3 length: 14
clone size: .
V gene: TRBV27

CDR3 protein: CASSQVGSYEQYF
CDR3 DNA: TGTGCCAGCAGCCAAGTTGGCTCCTACGAGCAGTACTTC
D gene: .
J gene: TRBJ2-7
CDR3 length: 13
clone size: .
V gene: TRBV4-2

CDR3 protein: CASSLSVSPYEQYF
CDR3 DNA: TGTGCCAGCAGTTTGTCGGTGAGTCCGTACGAGCAGTACTTC
D gene: .
J gene: TRBJ2-7
CDR3 length: 14
clone size: .
V gene: TRBV28

CDR3 protein: CASSPGLAGSYEQYF
CDR3 DNA: TGTGCCAGCAGCCCGGGACTAGCGGGCTCCTACGAGCAGTACTTC
D gene: TRBD2
J gene: TRBJ2-7
CDR3 length: 15
clone size: .
V gene: TRBV13

CDR3 protein: CASSSGTFEQYF
CDR3 DNA: TGCGCCAGCAGCTCCGGGACTTTCGAGCAGTACTTC
D gene: .
J gene: TRBJ2-7
CDR3 length: 12
clone size: .
V gene: TRBV5-1

CDR3 protein: CASSLLEQLNYGYTF
CDR3 DNA: TGTGCCAGCAGCTTGCTGGAGCAGCTAAACTATGGCTACACCTTC
D gene: .
J gene: TRBJ1-2
CDR3 length: 15
clone size: once
V gene: TRBV11-2

CDR3 protein: CAWTGTGDEQFF
CDR3 DNA: TGTGCCTGGACCGGGACAGGCGATGAGCAGTTCTTC
D gene: TRBD1
J gene: TRBJ2-1
CDR3 length: 12
clone size: .
V gene: TRBV30

CDR3 protein: CASSEFLYSNQPQHF
CDR3 DNA: TGTGCCAGCAGTGAATTTTTATACTCCAATCAGCCCCAGCATTTT
D gene: .
J gene: TRBJ1-5
CDR3 length: 15
clone size: .
V gene: TRBV6-1

CDR3 protein: CASSRFPRLADKYNEQFF
CDR3 DNA: TGCGCCAGCAGCCGATTCCCCCGACTAGCGGACAAATACAATGAGCAGTTCTTC
D gene: TRBD2
J gene: TRBJ2-1
CDR3 length: 18
clone size: .
V gene: TRBV4-1

CDR3 protein: CASSRLAEPYNEQFF
CDR3 DNA: TGTGCCAGCAGTAGGCTAGCGGAACCCTACAATGAGCAGTTCTTC
D gene: TRBD2
J gene: TRBJ2-1
CDR3 length: 15
clone size: .
V gene: TRBV28

CDR3 protein: CSVEEGGEYEQYF
CDR3 DNA: TGCAGCGTTGAAGAGGGCGGAGAGTACGAGCAGTACTTC
D gene: .
J gene: TRBJ2-7
CDR3 length: 13
clone size: .
V gene: TRBV29-1